This T cell receptor (beta chain) emerged from a study of shared clonotypes between healthy human individuals. Donation came from healthy HIV-negative adults that had no recent acute infections or vaccinations. The CD4+ fraction was divided into a CD45RA+ naive subset and a CD45RA-negative memory subset. TCRdb's copy holds only in-frame clones and misses some; the assay was immunoSEQ multiplex PCR. The profile covers roughly 1,000,000 clones, with about four fifths appearing a single time and more than 0.5% taken by the ten largest. In the case of this clone: Its target is unknown.

Whole-study findings and limits: The genetic and exposure-history diversity represented was limited by few donors.

Trimming cost V 4 bases and J 5 bases, with 18 bases left between them. The CDR3 has 14 residues. The V gene's germline CDR1 is SQVTM and CDR2 ANQGSEA. The clonotype originates from a man between 18 and 29 years old in good health. Some clones in this sample may be carry-over from other donors' samples. The chain joins TRBV29-1 to TRBJ2-7, with D perhaps assigned TRBD1 or TRBD2 (5 bases each). The source material was memory CD4+ T cells from PBMCs. The subset: CD45RA-negative fraction. The CDR3 sequence is CSVALLGVGDEQYF. The CDR3 DNA reads TGCAGCGTTGCCCTACTAGGAGTGGGGGACGAGCAGTACTTC.